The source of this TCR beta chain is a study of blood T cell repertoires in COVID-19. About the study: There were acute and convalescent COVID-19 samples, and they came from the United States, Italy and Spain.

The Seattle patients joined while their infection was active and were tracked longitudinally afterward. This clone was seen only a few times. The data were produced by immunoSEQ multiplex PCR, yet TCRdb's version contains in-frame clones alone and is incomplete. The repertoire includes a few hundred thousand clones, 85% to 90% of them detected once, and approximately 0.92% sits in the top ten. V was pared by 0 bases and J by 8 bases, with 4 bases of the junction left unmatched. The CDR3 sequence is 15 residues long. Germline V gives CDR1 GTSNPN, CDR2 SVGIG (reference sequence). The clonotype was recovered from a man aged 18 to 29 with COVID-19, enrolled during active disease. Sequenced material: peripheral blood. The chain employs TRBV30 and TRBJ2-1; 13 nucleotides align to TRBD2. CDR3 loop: CAWSVRGLAGDEQFF. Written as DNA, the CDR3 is TGTGCCTGGAGTGTACGAGGACTAGCGGGAGATGAGCAGTTCTTC.